What follows is one TCR beta chain and its context. Its antigen is unknown. The read terminates 3 residues ahead of where the CDR3 ends, so the germline J gene completes it. This entry comes from a study of T cells in women clearing cervical HPV infection (dated by TCRdb to 2017 to 2018). Some background on the complete study: The cases were 20 to 25 women with histologically confirmed HPV16-related CIN3 or worse, and 2 of those women had invasive cancers. For cases, the median interval between lesion detection and blood sampling was about 140 days, with an interquartile range of about 85 to 210 days. Nested within Costa Rica's Guanacaste HPV Natural History Study, an exploratory proof-of-principle case-control study compared TCR repertoires across cervical HPV16 outcomes. The parent cohort enrolled around 9,800 women aged 18 or older in Guanacaste, Costa Rica, during about 1993 to 1994 and followed them for approximately 7 years. Since HLA typing was available for only a few women, HLA type could not be ruled out as a confounder. Case blood was taken at the visit when the lesion was first identified, whereas control blood was taken when infection was no longer detected. Five blinded duplicates per group were added as quality controls, so that 60 or so samples were obtained: some 50 participants and some 10 replicates. Cases were matched to controls by age within five years and by the year the sample was collected. The roughly 27 controls were women who cleared a single incident HPV16 infection within 12 months without developing precancer or cancer. A median age of almost 35 years was observed in cases versus 38 to 45 in controls, and no significant differences in baseline characteristics were found.

General findings and caveats noted by the study authors: Whether associations preceded infection or resulted from infection could not be shown with the cross-sectional design, and effector/memory subsets and HPV-specific T cells were not isolated. Cases had lower TRBV6-7 relative abundance than controls (about 0.099% versus 0.16%; Bonferroni P = 0.0008). Significantly higher TCR repertoire richness was observed in CIN3+ cases than in controls across sequencing depths, whereas no difference in evenness was found. Because the number of T cells in each sample was unknown, differences in richness could reflect differing T-cell content rather than repertoire biology. Random forest classifiers that combined richness and V gene abundances separated cases from controls with an estimated AUC of approximately 0.79.

At the junction V is shortened by 2 bases and J by 9 bases; bases outside the gene matches: 9. From cysteine to phenylalanine, the CDR3 is 16 amino acids long. Sequencing covers 39 bases of the CDR3, shown here with the frame starting at base 1. The germline V gene (reference sequence) supplies CDR1 GTSNPN and CDR2 SVGIG. Every participant had a single incident cervical HPV16 infection, and prevalent HPV16 infections were excluded. Cervical HPV DNA was detected by MY09/MY11 PCR and genotyped by dot-blot hybridization. Fifteen mL of heparinized blood were centrifuged, and the buffy coat was aliquoted, frozen at -30°C, then stored at -80°C. QIAGEN kits were used to extract genomic DNA from the buffy coat specimens. The immunoSEQ assay used multiplex PCR to amplify TCR beta CDR3 regions from an average of approximately 1,200 ng of genomic DNA per sample. To correct primer bias, the assay used a complete synthetic TCR repertoire to set an amplification baseline. Amplicons were sequenced on the Illumina platform. The paper's processing steps were these. Sequences were error-corrected by clustering with frequency ratios and a modified nearest-neighbor algorithm and were then analyzed in the immunoSEQ Analyzer with IMGT gene definitions. At each rarefaction depth, TCR richness and evenness were averaged across 20 rarefaction repeats, and any sample with fewer sequences than the depth was left out. Relative abundances of V, D and J genes were compared between groups using Wilcoxon rank sum tests, with FDR correction applied. In the blinded duplicates, the intraclass correlation was 90% to 97% for TCR richness and averaged about 80% across 66 gene segments. The table was pulled from immuneACCESS by TCRdb, which kept in-frame rearrangements only. Such tables lose some clones; where checked, under half of the loss comes from unresolved V genes, and the rest has no known cause. D and trimming come from the DNA, and the V and J calls and clone size come from that table. The table held for this sample gives roughly 38,000 clones. 6% to 6.5% of the sample is in the top ten clones.

The receptor's source is a woman aged 18-70 years with a cervical HPV16 infection that either progressed to CIN3+ or cleared (not recorded which). The rearrangement combines TRBV30 with TRBJ2-1, with TRBD2 identical over 14 junction bases. Sequencing input: blood buffy coat. The CDR3 bases that were read are TGTGCCTGGAGTCAGGGACTAGCGGGAGCATCGGGTGAG. This is translated as CAWSQGLAGASGE. The full CDR3 reads CAWSQGLAGASGEQFF.